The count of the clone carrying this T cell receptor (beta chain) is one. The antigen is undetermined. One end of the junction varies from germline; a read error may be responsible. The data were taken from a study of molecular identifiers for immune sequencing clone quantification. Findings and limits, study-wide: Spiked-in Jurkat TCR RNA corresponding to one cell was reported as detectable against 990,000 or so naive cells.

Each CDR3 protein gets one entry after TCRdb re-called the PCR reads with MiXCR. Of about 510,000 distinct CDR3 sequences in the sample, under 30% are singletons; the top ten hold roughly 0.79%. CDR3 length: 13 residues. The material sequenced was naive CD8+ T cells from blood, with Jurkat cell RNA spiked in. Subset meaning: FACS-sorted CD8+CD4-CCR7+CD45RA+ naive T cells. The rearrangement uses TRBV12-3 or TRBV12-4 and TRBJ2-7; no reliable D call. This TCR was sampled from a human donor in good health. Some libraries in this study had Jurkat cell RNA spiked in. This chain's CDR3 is CASSFHFSSEQHF. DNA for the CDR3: TGTGCCAGCAGTTTCCATTTTTCCAGCGAGCAGCACTTC.